Listed here is a single TCR beta chain. Its cognate antigen is unknown. This sample is part of a study of post-analysis software for immune sequencing data. About the research overall: Patients had relapsing-remitting, secondary progressive or progressive-relapsing multiple sclerosis; some lacked subtype. General study findings and limits: Patients used about five TRBV segments, including TRBV5-6, TRBV5-1 and TRBV20-1, more often than controls. A significant reduction in normalized Chao1 diversity was observed in multiple sclerosis patients versus controls. Under F measure analysis, samples from one preparation batch co-clustered strongly.

TCR beta libraries were prepared from cDNA with unique molecular identifiers. The authors obtained 400,000 to 600,000 cDNA molecules from roughly 1.1 to 9.2 million T cells. MiXCR was run by TCRdb on the PCR reads, yielding one entry per CDR3 protein. The sample lists over 300,000 distinct CDR3 sequences, around 33% occurring once. This CDR3 contains 17 residues. Losses at the gene ends were 2 bases for V and 0 bases for J; bases not matched to a gene: 4. From germline, CDR1 is KGHSH and CDR2 LQKENI. Sequenced: blood. This sequence joins TRBV18 and TRBJ2-6; 7 nucleotides agree with TRBD1. This sequence was found in a girl under 18 with multiple sclerosis. This CDR3 is CASSPGQVLSGANVLTF. In nucleotides, the CDR3 is TGTGCCAGCTCACCAGGACAGGTGCTCTCTGGGGCCAACGTCCTGACTTTC.